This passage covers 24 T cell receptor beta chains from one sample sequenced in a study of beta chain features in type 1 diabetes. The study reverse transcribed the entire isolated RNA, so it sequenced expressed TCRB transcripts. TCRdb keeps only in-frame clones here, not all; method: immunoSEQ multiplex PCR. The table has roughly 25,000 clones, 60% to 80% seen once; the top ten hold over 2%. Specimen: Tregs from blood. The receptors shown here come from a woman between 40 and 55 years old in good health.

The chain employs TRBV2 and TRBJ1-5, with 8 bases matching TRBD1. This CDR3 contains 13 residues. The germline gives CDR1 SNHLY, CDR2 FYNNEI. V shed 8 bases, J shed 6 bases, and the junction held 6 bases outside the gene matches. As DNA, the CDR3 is TGTGCCAGCCACAGGGGGTCGGGTCAGCCCCAGCATTTT. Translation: CASHRGSGQPQHF.

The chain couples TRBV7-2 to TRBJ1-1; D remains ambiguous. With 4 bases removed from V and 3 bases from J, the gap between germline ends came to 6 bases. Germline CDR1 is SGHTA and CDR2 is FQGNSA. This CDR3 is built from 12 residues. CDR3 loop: CASSSGYTEAFF. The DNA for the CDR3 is TGTGCCAGCAGCTCAGGTTACACTGAAGCTTTCTTT.

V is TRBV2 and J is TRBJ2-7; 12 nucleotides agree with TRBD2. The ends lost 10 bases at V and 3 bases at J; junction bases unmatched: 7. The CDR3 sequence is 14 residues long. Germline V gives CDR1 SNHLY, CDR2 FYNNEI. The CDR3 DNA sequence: TGTGCCACCCGACCGACTAGCGGGGGCTACGAGCAGTACTTC. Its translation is CATRPTSGGYEQYF.

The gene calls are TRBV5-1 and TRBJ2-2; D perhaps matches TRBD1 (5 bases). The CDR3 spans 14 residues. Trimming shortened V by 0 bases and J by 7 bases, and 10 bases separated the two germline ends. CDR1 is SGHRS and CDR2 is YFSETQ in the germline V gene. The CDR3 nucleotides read TGCGCCAGCAGCTTGGGCAGGGCGAACGGGGAGCTGTTTTTT. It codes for CASSLGRANGELFF.

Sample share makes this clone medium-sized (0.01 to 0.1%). The CDR3 spells CASSRQADLSPLHF. DNA for the CDR3: TGTGCCAGCAGCCGACAGGCGGATCTTTCACCCCTCCACTTT. The chain has TRBV28 and TRBJ1-6; the D gene is possibly TRBD1 (6 bases). The CDR3 covers 14 residues. Trimming removed 6 bases at V and 9 bases at J, with 15 bases between. Germline loops: CDR1 MDHEN, CDR2 SYDVKM.

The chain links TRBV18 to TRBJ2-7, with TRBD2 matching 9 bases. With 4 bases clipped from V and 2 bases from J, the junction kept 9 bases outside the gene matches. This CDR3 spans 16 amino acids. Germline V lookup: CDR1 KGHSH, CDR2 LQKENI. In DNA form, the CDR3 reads TGTGCCAGCTCACGTCTACTAGCGGGCGAGACCTACGAGCAGTACTTC. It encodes CASSRLLAGETYEQYF.

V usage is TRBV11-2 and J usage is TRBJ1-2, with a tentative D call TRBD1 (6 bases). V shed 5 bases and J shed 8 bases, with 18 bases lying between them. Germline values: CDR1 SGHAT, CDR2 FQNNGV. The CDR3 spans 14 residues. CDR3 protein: CASSPLKTGGGYTF. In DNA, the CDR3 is TGTGCCAGCAGCCCACTAAAGACAGGAGGCGGCTACACCTTC.

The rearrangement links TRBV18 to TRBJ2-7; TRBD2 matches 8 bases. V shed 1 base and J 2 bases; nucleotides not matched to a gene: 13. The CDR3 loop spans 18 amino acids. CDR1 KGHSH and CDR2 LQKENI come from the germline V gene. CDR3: CASSPRSGKRGPTYEQYF. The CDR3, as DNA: TGTGCCAGCTCACCACGGTCTGGAAAGCGGGGGCCGACCTACGAGCAGTACTTC.

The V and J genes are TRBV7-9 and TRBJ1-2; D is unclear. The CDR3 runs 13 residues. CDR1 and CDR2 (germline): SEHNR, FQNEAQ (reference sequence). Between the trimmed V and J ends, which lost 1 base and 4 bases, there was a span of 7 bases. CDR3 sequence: CASSLVASYGYTF. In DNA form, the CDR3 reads TGTGCCAGCAGCTTAGTAGCTAGCTATGGCTACACCTTC.

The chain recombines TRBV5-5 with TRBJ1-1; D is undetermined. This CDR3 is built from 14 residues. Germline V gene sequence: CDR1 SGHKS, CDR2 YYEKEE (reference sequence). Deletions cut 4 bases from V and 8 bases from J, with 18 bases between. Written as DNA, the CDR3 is TGTGCCAGCAGCCCAGTTGAATGGTCCGGGGAAGCTTTCTTT. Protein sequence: CASSPVEWSGEAFF.

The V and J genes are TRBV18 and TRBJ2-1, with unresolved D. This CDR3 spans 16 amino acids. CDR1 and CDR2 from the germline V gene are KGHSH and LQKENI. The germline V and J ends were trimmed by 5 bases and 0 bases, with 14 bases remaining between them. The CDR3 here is CASSFRRPSSYNEQFF. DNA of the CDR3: TGTGCCAGCTCATTTAGAAGACCTAGCTCCTACAATGAGCAGTTCTTC.

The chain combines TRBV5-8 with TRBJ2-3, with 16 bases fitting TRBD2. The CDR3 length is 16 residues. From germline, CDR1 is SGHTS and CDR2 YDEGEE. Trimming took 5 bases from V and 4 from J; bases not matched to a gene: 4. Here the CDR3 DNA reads TGTGCCAGCAGTTCCGGGACTAGCGGGGGGGCAGATACGCAGTATTTT. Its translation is CASSSGTSGGADTQYF. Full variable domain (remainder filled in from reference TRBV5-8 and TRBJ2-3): EAGVTQSPTHLIKTRGQQATLRCSPISGHTSVYWYQQALGLGLQFLLWYDEGEERNRGNFPPRFSGRQFPNYSSELNVNALELEDSALYLCASSSGTSGGADTQYFGPGTRLTVL.

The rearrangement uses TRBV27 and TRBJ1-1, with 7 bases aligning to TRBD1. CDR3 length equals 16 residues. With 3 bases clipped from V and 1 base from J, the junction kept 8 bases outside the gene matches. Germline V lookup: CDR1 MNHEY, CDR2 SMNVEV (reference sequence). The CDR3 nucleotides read TGTGCCAGCAGTTTCCGCCCCGGACAGGCGAACACTGAAGCTTTCTTT. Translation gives CASSFRPGQANTEAFF.

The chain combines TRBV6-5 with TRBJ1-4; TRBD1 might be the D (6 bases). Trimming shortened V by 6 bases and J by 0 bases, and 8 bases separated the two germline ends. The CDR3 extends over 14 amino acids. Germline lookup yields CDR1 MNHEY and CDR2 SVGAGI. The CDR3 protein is CASRDSATNEKLFF. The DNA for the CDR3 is TGTGCCAGCAGGGACAGCGCAACTAATGAAAAACTGTTTTTT.

The CDR3 sequence is CASSQTVANYGYTF. The CDR3 DNA reads as TGTGCCAGCAGCCAAACAGTGGCTAACTATGGCTACACCTTC. This chain links TRBV6-1 with TRBJ1-2; no clear D gene. CDR3 length: 14 amino acids. The V gene lost 6 bases and the J gene lost 0 bases, with 11 bases spanning the gap. Looked up from germline, CDR1 is MNHNS and CDR2 is SASEGT.

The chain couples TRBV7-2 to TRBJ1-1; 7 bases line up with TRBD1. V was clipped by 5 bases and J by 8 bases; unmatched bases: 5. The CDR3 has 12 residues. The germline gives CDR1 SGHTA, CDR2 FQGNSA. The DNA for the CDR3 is TGTGCCAGCAGCCCCCAGACAGGGGAAGCTTTCTTT. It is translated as CASSPQTGEAFF.

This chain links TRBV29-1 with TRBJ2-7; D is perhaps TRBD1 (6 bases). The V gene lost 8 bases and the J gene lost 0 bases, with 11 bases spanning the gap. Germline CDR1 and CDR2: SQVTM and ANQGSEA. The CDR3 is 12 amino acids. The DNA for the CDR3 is TGCAGCTACAGGGTGAGCTCCTACGAGCAGTACTTC. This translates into CSYRVSSYEQYF.

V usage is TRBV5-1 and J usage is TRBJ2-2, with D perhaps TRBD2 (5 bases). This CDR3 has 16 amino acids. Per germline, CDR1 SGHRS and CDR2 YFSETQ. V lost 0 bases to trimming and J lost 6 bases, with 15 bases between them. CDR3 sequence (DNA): TGCGCCAGCAGCTTGGCCAGGCTAGCTCTAGCCGGGGAGCTGTTTTTT. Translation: CASSLARLALAGELFF.

DNA for the CDR3: TGTGCCAGCAGCTTAGAGGGGCAGTACCAAGAGACCCAGTACTTC. Translation: CASSLEGQYQETQYF. The genes are TRBV11-2 and TRBJ2-5; possibly TRBD1 for D (5 bases). CDR3 length: 15 amino acids. V lost 0 bases, J lost 0 bases, and 8 bases lay in between. Germline V gene lookup returns CDR1 SGHAT and CDR2 FQNNGV.

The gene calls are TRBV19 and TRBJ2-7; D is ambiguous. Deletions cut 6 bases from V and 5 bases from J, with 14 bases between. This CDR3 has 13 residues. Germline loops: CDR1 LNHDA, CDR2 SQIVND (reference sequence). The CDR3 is CASRRRNTHEQYF. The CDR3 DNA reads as TGTGCCAGTAGACGCAGGAATACCCACGAGCAGTACTTC. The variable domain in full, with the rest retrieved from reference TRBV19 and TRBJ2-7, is DGGITQSPKYLFRKEGQNVTLSCEQNLNHDAMYWYRQDPGQGLRLIYYSQIVNDFQKGDIAEGYSVSREKKESFPLTVTSAQKNPTAFYLCASRRRNTHEQYFGPGTRLTVT.

The CDR3 is CASIPSVAGDNEQFF. CDR3 nucleotides: TGTGCCAGCATCCCCAGCGTAGCGGGGGATAATGAGCAGTTCTTC. The V gene is TRBV28, the J gene TRBJ2-1, with 9 nucleotides matching TRBD2. The CDR3 runs 15 residues. With 7 bases clipped from V and 7 bases from J, the junction kept 11 bases outside the gene matches. Germline assignment: CDR1 MDHEN and CDR2 SYDVKM.

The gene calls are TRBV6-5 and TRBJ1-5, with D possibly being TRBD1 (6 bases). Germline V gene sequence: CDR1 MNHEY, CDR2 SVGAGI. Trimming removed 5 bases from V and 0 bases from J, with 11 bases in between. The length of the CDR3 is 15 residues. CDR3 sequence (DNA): TGTGCCAGCAGTCATAACAGGGATAGCAATCAGCCCCAGCATTTT. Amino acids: CASSHNRDSNQPQHF.

The CDR3 protein is CASKRRRWDTQYF. CDR3 bases: TGTGCCAGCAAAAGGCGGCGGTGGGATACGCAGTATTTT. This chain links TRBV6-6 with TRBJ2-3, with unresolved D. Germline V gene sequence: CDR1 MNHNY, CDR2 SVGAGI (reference sequence). The CDR3 has 13 residues. The V end was cut by 7 bases, the J end by 6 bases, with 14 bases between.

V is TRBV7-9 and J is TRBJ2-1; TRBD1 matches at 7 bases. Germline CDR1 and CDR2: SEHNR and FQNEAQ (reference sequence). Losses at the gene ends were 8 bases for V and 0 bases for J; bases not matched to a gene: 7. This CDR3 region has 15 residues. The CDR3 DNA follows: TGTGCCAGCGCAAACAGGGGTAGCTCCTACAATGAGCAGTTCTTC. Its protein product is CASANRGSSYNEQFF.